These T cell receptor beta chains were read from a single sample in a study of T cell changes during pregnancy in multiple sclerosis. Sequenced by immunoSEQ multiplex PCR; TCRdb stores in-frame clones only, minus some. This table holds 40,000 to 55,000 clones, nearly 95% found once. The sample consisted of CD4+ T cells from peripheral blood mononuclear cells, taken after pregnancy. The receptor source for this set is a female donor in good health, enrolled as a control in a pregnancy study. The CDR3 runs from the conserved cysteine through the conserved F or W. The order of the fields is J gene, D gene, clone size, V gene, CDR3 protein, CDR3 DNA. D genes are given only for firm matches. Some rows mark clone size as missing; the rest say once, few, many or name a class of expanded clone.

j_gene: TRBJ1-1; d_gene: NA; abundance: NA; v_gene: TRBV13; CDR3aa: CASSSRRSTEAFF; CDR3nt: TGTGCCAGCAGCTCCCGGCGGTCCACTGAAGCTTTCTTT
j_gene: TRBJ1-1; d_gene: TRBD1; abundance: NA; v_gene: TRBV6-6; CDR3aa: CASSTGTVNTEAFF; CDR3nt: TGTGCCAGCAGTACAGGGACAGTGAACACTGAAGCTTTCTTT
j_gene: TRBJ2-1; d_gene: TRBD1; abundance: NA; v_gene: TRBV18; CDR3aa: CASSPLRDRTSRGFF; CDR3nt: TGTGCCAGCTCACCACTCCGGGACAGGACGAGTAGGGGGTTCTTC
j_gene: TRBJ2-2; d_gene: TRBD2; abundance: NA; v_gene: TRBV19; CDR3aa: CASSTLGLAGYTGELFF; CDR3nt: TGTGCCAGTAGTACCCTTGGACTAGCGGGATACACCGGGGAGCTGTTTTTT
j_gene: TRBJ2-3; d_gene: TRBD2; abundance: once; v_gene: TRBV6-1; CDR3aa: CASKISGVTDTQYF; CDR3nt: TGTGCCAGCAAGATTAGCGGGGTCACAGATACGCAGTATTTT
j_gene: TRBJ1-1; d_gene: NA; abundance: once; v_gene: TRBV9; CDR3aa: CASSDSTTGEAFF; CDR3nt: TGTGCCAGCAGCGACTCTACTACAGGGGAAGCTTTCTTT
j_gene: TRBJ1-5; d_gene: NA; abundance: NA; v_gene: TRBV19; CDR3aa: CASSGGAGDSNQPQHF; CDR3nt: TGTGCCAGTAGTGGGGGGGCAGGGGATAGCAATCAGCCCCAGCATTTT
j_gene: TRBJ1-5; d_gene: NA; abundance: NA; v_gene: TRBV19; CDR3aa: CASRGGSITSQPQHF; CDR3nt: TGTGCCAGTAGGGGGGGGAGTATCACCAGTCAGCCCCAGCATTTT
j_gene: TRBJ2-1; d_gene: NA; abundance: NA; v_gene: TRBV4-1; CDR3aa: CASSQGAVIDQQFF; CDR3nt: TGCGCCAGCAGCCAAGGGGCCGTTATAGACCAGCAGTTCTTC
j_gene: TRBJ2-3; d_gene: TRBD2; abundance: NA; v_gene: TRBV11-2; CDR3aa: CASSLDRGGTQYF; CDR3nt: TGTGCCAGCAGCTTAGATCGGGGAGGGACGCAGTATTTT
j_gene: TRBJ1-1; d_gene: NA; abundance: NA; v_gene: TRBV7-2; CDR3aa: CASSFPGGTEAFF; CDR3nt: TGTGCCAGCAGCTTCCCGGGTGGCACTGAAGCTTTCTTT